These 12 T cell receptor beta chains were sequenced from one sample in a study of shared T cell receptors in the human thymus. Measured with immunoSEQ multiplex PCR; TCRdb has only the in-frame clones, and not every one. The data show hundreds of thousands of clones, more than 75% seen once. The same data also went into a second study, on human thymus T cells.

Sequenced input: thymocytes. The receptor set was obtained from a boy under two years old with a congenital heart defect.

The rearrangement joins TRBV18 to TRBJ1-2; TRBD1 matches 8 bases. CDR1 and CDR2 from the germline V gene are KGHSH and LQKENI. The CDR3 has 18 amino acids. Trimming took 0 bases from V and 0 from J; bases not matched to a gene: 9. CDR3 residues: CASSPPASGGAPNYGYTF. DNA for the CDR3: TGTGCCAGCTCACCACCAGCATCAGGGGGCGCACCTAACTATGGCTACACCTTC.

The chain uses TRBV4-3 and TRBJ2-1; TRBD1 matches at 9 bases. The CDR3 extends over 18 amino acids. Germline V lookup: CDR1 LGHNA, CDR2 YSLEER. V lost 0 bases and J lost 8; bases outside the gene matches: 14. CDR3 protein: CASSQDWGGTGGSHEQFF. The CDR3 DNA reads TGCGCCAGCAGCCAAGATTGGGGTGGAACAGGGGGCAGCCATGAGCAGTTCTTC.

The rearrangement links TRBV14 to TRBJ2-1, with 11 nucleotides matching TRBD1. The CDR3 sequence is 16 residues long. Germline assignment: CDR1 SGHDN and CDR2 FVKESK. Trimming cost V 4 bases and J 9 bases; bases outside gene matches: 11. The CDR3 sequence: CASSLRGTGGCVEQFF. The CDR3 coding sequence is TGTGCCAGCAGCCTTAGGGGGACAGGGGGATGCGTTGAGCAGTTCTTC.

CDR3 amino acids: CASSGGSMVKDTQYF. The CDR3 region has the DNA TGTGCCAGTAGTGGGGGGAGCATGGTGAAGGATACGCAGTATTTT. The V gene is TRBV19, the J gene TRBJ2-3; TRBD2 might be the D (6 bases). V dropped 5 bases and J dropped 6 bases, with 18 bases sitting between them. CDR3 length: 15 amino acids. Germline V lookup: CDR1 LNHDA, CDR2 SQIVND (reference sequence).

This chain connects TRBV4-2 to TRBJ1-1, with TRBD1 matching over 7 bases. This CDR3 has 16 amino acids. The J segment lost 2 bases and the V segment lost 0 bases, leaving 6 bases of the junction unmatched. Germline values: CDR1 LGHNA, CDR2 YNFKEQ. DNA for the CDR3: TGTGCCAGCAGCCAAGATGGAGACAGGGTAAACACTGAAGCTTTCTTT. Translated: CASSQDGDRVNTEAFF.

The chain uses TRBV7-8 and TRBJ2-2; possible D gene TRBD2, 5 bases. This CDR3 comprises 14 residues. The germline CDR1 and CDR2 sequences are SGHVS and FQNEAQ. The V end lost 8 bases, the J end lost 7 bases, and 17 bases lay between the germline ends. CDR3 residues: CASAPTRYLGELFF. The CDR3 bases are TGTGCCAGCGCCCCCACTAGGTACCTCGGGGAGCTGTTTTTT. Full variable domain (rest looked up from reference TRBV7-8 and TRBJ2-2): GAGVSQSPRYKVAKRGQDVALRCDPISGHVSLFWYQQALGQGPEFLTYFQNEAQLDKSGLPSDRFFAERPEGSVSTLKIQRTQQEDSAVYLCASAPTRYLGELFFGEGSRLTVL.

The V call is TRBV11-2, the J call TRBJ2-5, with 9 bases identical to TRBD1. Germline V gives CDR1 SGHAT, CDR2 FQNNGV. V shed 1 base and J 4 bases; nucleotides not matched to a gene: 10. The CDR3 spans 17 residues. CDR3 sequence reads: CASSLVIQQGAGETQYF. CDR3 in DNA: TGTGCCAGCAGCTTAGTTATCCAACAGGGGGCGGGAGAGACCCAGTACTTC.

The rearrangement uses TRBV2 and TRBJ2-7, with 7 bases matching TRBD1. The CDR3 sequence is 15 residues long. Unmatched junction bases numbered 7, after V lost 5 bases and J lost 0 bases. The V gene's germline CDR1 is SNHLY and CDR2 FYNNEI. Written as DNA, the CDR3 is TGTGCCAGCAGTCGACAGGGCGCTAGCTCCTACGAGCAGTACTTC. Translation: CASSRQGASSYEQYF.

This clone was detected once. The rearrangement joins TRBV19 to TRBJ2-5; D is unresolved. Trimming pared 5 bases from V and 5 bases from J, leaving 6 bases between. This CDR3 region has 11 residues. CDR1 LNHDA and CDR2 SQIVND come from the germline V gene (reference sequence). The CDR3 DNA sequence: TGTGCCAGTAGTGTCTCCGAGACCCAGTACTTC. It codes for CASSVSETQYF.

This sequence joins TRBV10-3 and TRBJ1-3; 7 bases fit TRBD1. Germline V gene data show CDR1 as ENHRY and CDR2 as SYGVKD. V gave up 7 bases and J gave up 0 bases; unmatched junction bases: 18. This CDR3 spans 19 amino acids. DNA of the CDR3: TGTGCCATCAATTCAGAGGTGGACAGGACCTCAAGCTCTGGAAACACCATATATTTT. Its protein is CAINSEVDRTSSSGNTIYF.

The sample holds one count of this clone. The chain links TRBV27 to TRBJ2-7; 10 bases map to TRBD2. This CDR3 is 14 amino acids long. The V gene end was trimmed by 5 bases and the J gene end by 6 bases; junction bases not matched to a gene: 7. Germline CDR1 and CDR2: MNHEY and SMNVEV (reference sequence). CDR3 coding DNA: TGTGCCAGCAGTACCGGGACTAGCGCAGCCGAGCAGTACTTC. Protein sequence: CASSTGTSAAEQYF.

J is TRBJ2-5 and V is TRBV28; 9 positions agree with TRBD2. The germline CDR1 and CDR2 sequences are MDHEN and SYDVKM. V dropped 5 bases and J dropped 5; count of bases not matched to a gene: 9. The CDR3 covers 15 residues. The CDR3 region is CASSGTSPSRETQYF. CDR3 bases: TGTGCCAGCAGTGGGACTAGCCCAAGCAGGGAGACCCAGTACTTC.